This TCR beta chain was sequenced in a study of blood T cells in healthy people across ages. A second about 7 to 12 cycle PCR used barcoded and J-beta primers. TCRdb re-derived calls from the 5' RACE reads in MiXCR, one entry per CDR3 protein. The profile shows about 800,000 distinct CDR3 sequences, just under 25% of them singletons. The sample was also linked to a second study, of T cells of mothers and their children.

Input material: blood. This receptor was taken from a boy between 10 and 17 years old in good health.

The chain's CDR3 is CASSDEDSKPQHF. CDR3 nucleotides: TGTGCCAGCAGTGATGAGGACAGTAAGCCCCAGCATTTT. This chain links TRBV2 with TRBJ1-5; TRBD1 is a possible D gene (6 bases). The CDR3 spans 13 residues. The germline gives CDR1 SNHLY, CDR2 FYNNEI. Deletions cut 3 bases from V and 8 bases from J, with 11 bases between. Based on the CDR3 plus reference TRBV2 and TRBJ1-5, the full variable domain is EPEVTQTPSHQVTQMGQEVILRCVPISNHLYFYWYRQILGQKVEFLVSFYNNEISEKSEIFDDQFSVERPDGSNFTLKIRSTKLEDSAMYFCASSDEDSKPQHFGDGTRLSIL.